The present T cell receptor beta chain was sequenced within a study of CD8+ T cells in alopecia areata. The CDR3 length is 14 residues. From germline, CDR1 is SGHDN and CDR2 FVKESK. J gave up 4 bases and V 5 bases, and 2 bases lay outside the gene matches. This clone was counted a few times. Sequencing relied on a cDNA template that was reverse transcribed from extracted RNA. Assay: immunoSEQ multiplex PCR; the TCRdb copy retains only in-frame clones and omits some. The data hold some 130,000 clones, with almost 50% observed a single time. The rearrangement joins TRBV14 to TRBJ2-2, with TRBD1 matching over 9 bases. The TCR comes from a human donor with alopecia areata. Sample: CD8+ T cells sorted from blood, taken at week 0. The CDR3 protein is CASSKDRGTGELFF. The CDR3 DNA reads TGTGCCAGCAGCAAGGACAGGGGCACCGGGGAGCTGTTTTTT.